This T cell receptor beta chain is from a study of blood T cell repertoires in COVID-19. Study background: From the United States, Italy and Spain came samples of acute and convalescent COVID-19. PBMCs, B-cell-depleted T cells, or T cells were the source of the cDNA or gDNA that made up the material.

Trimming cost V 5 bases and J 5 bases, with 15 bases left between them. CDR3 length: 14 residues. Looked up from germline, CDR1 is SGHAT and CDR2 is FQNNGV. Source study methods: Reference gene primers were amplified, and this amplification served to estimate nucleated cell counts. The repertoire was sequenced with immunoSEQ multiplex PCR; TCRdb's copy has only in-frame clones and lacks some. The V and J calls and clone size were taken over from that table, and D and trimming were inferred from the DNA. This repertoire shows about 50,000 clones, nearly 85% found once; its top ten account for 16%. The gene calls are TRBV11-2 and TRBJ2-5; the D gene is possibly TRBD1 (6 bases). Material for sequencing was peripheral blood. The origin of this receptor is a middle-aged man with acute or convalescent COVID-19. The CDR3 coding sequence is TGTGCCAGCAGCGGAAGCAGGGGTGTGGAGACCCAGTACTTC. Its protein product is CASSGSRGVETQYF. Full variable domain (missing parts from reference TRBV11-2 and TRBJ2-5): EAGVAQSPRYKIIEKRQSVAFWCNPISGHATLYWYQQILGQGPKLLIQFQNNGVVDDSQLPKDRFSAERLKGVDSTLKIQPAKLEDSAVYLCASSGSRGVETQYFGPGTRLLVL.